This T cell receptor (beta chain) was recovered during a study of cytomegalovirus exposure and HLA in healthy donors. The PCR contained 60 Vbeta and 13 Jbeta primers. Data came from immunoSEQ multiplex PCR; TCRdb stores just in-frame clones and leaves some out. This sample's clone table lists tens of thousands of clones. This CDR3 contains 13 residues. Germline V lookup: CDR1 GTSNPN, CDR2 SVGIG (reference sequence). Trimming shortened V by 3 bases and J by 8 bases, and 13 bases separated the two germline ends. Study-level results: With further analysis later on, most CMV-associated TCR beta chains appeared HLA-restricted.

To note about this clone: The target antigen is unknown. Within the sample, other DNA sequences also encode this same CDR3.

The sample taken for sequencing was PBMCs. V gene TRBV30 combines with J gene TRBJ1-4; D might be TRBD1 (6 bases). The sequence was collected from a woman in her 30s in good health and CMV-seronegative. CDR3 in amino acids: CAWSPDRFEKLFF. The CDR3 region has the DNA TGTGCCTGGAGCCCCGACAGGTTCGAAAAACTGTTTTTT.